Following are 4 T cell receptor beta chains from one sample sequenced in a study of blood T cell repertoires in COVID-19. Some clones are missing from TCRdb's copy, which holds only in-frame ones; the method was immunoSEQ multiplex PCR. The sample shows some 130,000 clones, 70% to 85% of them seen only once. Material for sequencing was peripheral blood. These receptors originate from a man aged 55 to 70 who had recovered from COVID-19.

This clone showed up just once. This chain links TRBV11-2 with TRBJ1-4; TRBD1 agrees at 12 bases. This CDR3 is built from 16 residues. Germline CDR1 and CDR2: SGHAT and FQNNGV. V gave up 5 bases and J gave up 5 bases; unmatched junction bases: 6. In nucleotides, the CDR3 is TGTGCCAGCAGCGAAGGGACAGGGGGCCAGAATGAAAAACTGTTTTTT. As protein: CASSEGTGGQNEKLFF.

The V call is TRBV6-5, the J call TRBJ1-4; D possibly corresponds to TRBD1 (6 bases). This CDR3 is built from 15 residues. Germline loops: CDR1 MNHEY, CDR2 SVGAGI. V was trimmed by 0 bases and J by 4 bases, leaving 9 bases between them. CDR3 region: CASSYSQDSNEKLFF. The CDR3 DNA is TGTGCCAGCAGTTACTCGCAGGACAGTAATGAAAAACTGTTTTTT.

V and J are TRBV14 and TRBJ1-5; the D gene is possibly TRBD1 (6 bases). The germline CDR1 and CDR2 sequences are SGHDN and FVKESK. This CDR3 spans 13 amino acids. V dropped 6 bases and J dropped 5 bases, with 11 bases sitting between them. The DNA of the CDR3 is TGTGCCAGCAGTGGGGGCTTAGATCAGCCCCAGCATTTT. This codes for CASSGGLDQPQHF.

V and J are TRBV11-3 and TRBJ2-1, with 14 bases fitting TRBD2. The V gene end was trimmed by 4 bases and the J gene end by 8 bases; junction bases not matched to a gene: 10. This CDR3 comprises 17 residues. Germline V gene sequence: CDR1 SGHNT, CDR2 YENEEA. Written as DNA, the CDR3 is TGTGCCAGCAGCTCCTGGACTAGCGGGGGGTCTAAGGATGAGCAGTTCTTC. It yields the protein CASSSWTSGGSKDEQFF.